This TCR beta chain appears in the sequencing data of a study of blood T cell repertoires in COVID-19. Overall study: Donors in the United States, Italy and Spain gave samples during acute or convalescent COVID-19. Sample material is recorded as cDNA or gDNA derived from T cells, B-cell-depleted T cells, or PBMCs.

In the original processing: Estimated nucleated cell counts came from reference gene primer amplification. Generated by immunoSEQ multiplex PCR, the TCRdb table keeps only in-frame clones and is missing some. The V and J calls and clone size are taken from that table; D and trimming were inferred from the DNA. The top ten hold around 1.5% of the sample, which has more than 120,000 clones, approximately 89% seen once. Specimen: peripheral blood. The source is a human donor in a cohort sampled during active COVID-19.

The CDR3 DNA reads TGTGCCAGCTCACCACTCGTGGGCTCGGACGAGCAGTACTTC. Amino acid sequence: CASSPLVGSDEQYF. V usage is TRBV18 and J usage is TRBJ2-7, with D unresolved. The germline V and J ends were trimmed by 1 base and 5 bases, with 12 bases remaining between them. This CDR3 is 14 amino acids long. Germline-derived CDR1 and CDR2 are KGHSH and LQKENI.